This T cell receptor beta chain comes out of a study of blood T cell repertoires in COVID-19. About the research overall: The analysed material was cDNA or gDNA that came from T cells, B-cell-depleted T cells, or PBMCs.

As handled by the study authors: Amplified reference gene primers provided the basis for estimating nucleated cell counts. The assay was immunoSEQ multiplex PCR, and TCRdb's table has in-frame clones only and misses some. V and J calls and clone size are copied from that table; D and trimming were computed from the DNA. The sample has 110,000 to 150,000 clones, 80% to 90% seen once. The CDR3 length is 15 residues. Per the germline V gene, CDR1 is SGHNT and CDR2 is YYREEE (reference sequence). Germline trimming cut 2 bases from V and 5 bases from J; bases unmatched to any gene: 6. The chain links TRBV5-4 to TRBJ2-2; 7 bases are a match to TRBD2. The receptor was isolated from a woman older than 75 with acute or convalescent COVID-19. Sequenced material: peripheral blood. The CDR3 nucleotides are TGTGCCAGCAGCTTCTCTTCACTAGCGACCGGGGAGCTGTTTTTT. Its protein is CASSFSSLATGELFF.